This T cell receptor (beta chain) was recovered during a study of vaccination effects on CD4 cells after COVID-19. Study-wide background: Convalescent patients (n = two) were sampled 16 days and one week prevaccination. Study-wide results and limits: Substantial clonal contraction characterized both infection- and vaccine-induced clones late after vaccination. The authors studied few convalescent patients and collected no early post-infection timepoints.

Method: immunoSEQ multiplex PCR; TCRdb's copy keeps in-frame clones and lacks some. The sample lists about 45,000 clones, around 80% occurring once. Germline V lookup: CDR1 SGHRS, CDR2 YFSETQ. Between the trimmed V and J ends, which lost 1 base and 3 bases, there was a span of 11 bases. CDR3 length: 14 residues. On this clone: Its antigen remains unidentified.

In the ViraFEST assay, antigen-specific CD4+ clonotypes were identified by expansion after peptide-pool stimulation. Around day 10 of culture, CD4+ T cells were separated out. By PCR, the person was confirmed to have had SARS-CoV-2 infection between March and December 2020. The clonotype originates from a human donor who had a prior SARS-CoV-2 infection. The V and J genes are TRBV5-1 and TRBJ2-7, with D possibly TRBD2 on 6 matching bases. The specimen comprised CD4+ T cells from PBMCs cultured with a peptide pool, sampled before COVID-19 vaccination. The CDR3 DNA follows: TGCGCCAGCAGCTTGATGGCGGGAAACTACGAGCAGTACTTC. Amino acids: CASSLMAGNYEQYF.